A selection of T cell receptor beta chains follows, all from one sample in a study of early T cells in non-severe SARS-CoV-2 infection. TCRdb fed the 5' RACE reads into MiXCR, producing one record per CDR3 protein. The sample records tens of thousands of distinct CDR3 sequences, about 6% being singletons. Material for sequencing was whole blood. Receptor source: an adult who was a healthcare worker with PCR-confirmed SARS-CoV-2 infection or an uninfected control (not recorded which). Both conserved end residues are part of each CDR3. D genes are given only for firm matches. A row's size may be missing; if present it is once, few, many or a size class.

j_call: TRBJ2-1; d_call: -; clone_size: few; v_call: TRBV18; cdr3_aa: CASSPNWGSSYNEQFF; cdr3_nt: TGTGCCAGCTCACCCAATTGGGGGAGCTCCTACAATGAGCAGTTCTTC
j_call: TRBJ2-3; d_call: TRBD1; clone_size: once; v_call: TRBV19; cdr3_aa: CASTRQGRVTSDTQYF; cdr3_nt: TGTGCCAGTACTCGACAGGGGCGCGTTACCTCAGATACGCAGTATTTT
j_call: TRBJ2-7; d_call: TRBD1; clone_size: many; v_call: TRBV7-8; cdr3_aa: CASSWGQAYEQYF; cdr3_nt: TGTGCCAGCAGCTGGGGACAGGCCTACGAGCAGTACTTC
j_call: TRBJ2-7; d_call: -; clone_size: many; v_call: TRBV20-1; cdr3_aa: CSASRAGGEQYF; cdr3_nt: TGCAGTGCTTCCCGGGCGGGCGGCGAGCAGTACTTC
j_call: TRBJ2-1; d_call: -; clone_size: many; v_call: TRBV11-1; cdr3_aa: CASSFTWGTGYNEQFF; cdr3_nt: TGTGCCAGCAGCTTTACCTGGGGCACGGGGTACAATGAGCAGTTCTTC
j_call: TRBJ1-4; d_call: -; clone_size: many; v_call: TRBV20-1; cdr3_aa: CSAPPGGSANEKLFF; cdr3_nt: TGCAGTGCCCCCCCTGGGGGGTCGGCTAATGAAAAACTGTTTTTT
j_call: TRBJ2-3; d_call: -; clone_size: many; v_call: TRBV20-1; cdr3_aa: CSARAPSTDTQYF; cdr3_nt: TGCAGTGCTAGGGCGCCCAGCACAGATACGCAGTATTTT
j_call: TRBJ2-1; d_call: -; clone_size: many; v_call: TRBV20-1; cdr3_aa: CSARGKPSYNEQFF; cdr3_nt: TGCAGTGCCCGGGGAAAGCCGTCCTACAATGAGCAGTTCTTC
j_call: TRBJ2-1; d_call: TRBD2; clone_size: many; v_call: TRBV7-8; cdr3_aa: CASSRLAGGYNEQFF; cdr3_nt: TGTGCCAGCAGTCGGCTAGCGGGAGGTTACAATGAGCAGTTCTTC
j_call: TRBJ2-7; d_call: -; clone_size: -; v_call: TRBV11-2; cdr3_aa: CASSSGLGTHQEQYF; cdr3_nt: TGTGCCAGCAGCTCAGGGTTGGGGACCCATCAGGAGCAGTACTTC
j_call: TRBJ2-5; d_call: TRBD1; clone_size: -; v_call: TRBV7-6; cdr3_aa: CASSHLGQQETQYF; cdr3_nt: TGTGCCAGCAGCCACCTGGGACAGCAAGAGACCCAGTACTTC
j_call: TRBJ1-2; d_call: -; clone_size: few; v_call: TRBV6-2/TRBV6-3; cdr3_aa: CASSSQGYGYTF; cdr3_nt: TGTGCCAGCAGTTCACAGGGTTATGGCTACACCTTC
j_call: TRBJ2-1; d_call: -; clone_size: many; v_call: TRBV19; cdr3_aa: CASSLQGSSYNEQFF; cdr3_nt: TGTGCCAGTAGCCTACAGGGTAGCTCCTACAATGAGCAGTTCTTC
j_call: TRBJ1-1; d_call: -; clone_size: many; v_call: TRBV20-1; cdr3_aa: CSAEGHLNTEAFF; cdr3_nt: TGCAGTGCGGAGGGACATCTGAACACTGAAGCTTTCTTT
j_call: TRBJ2-7; d_call: -; clone_size: many; v_call: TRBV12-3/TRBV12-4; cdr3_aa: CASSLEGQYEQYF; cdr3_nt: TGTGCCAGCAGTTTAGAGGGCCAGTACGAGCAGTACTTC
j_call: TRBJ2-7; d_call: -; clone_size: few; v_call: TRBV12-3/TRBV12-4; cdr3_aa: CASRGGNYEQYF; cdr3_nt: TGTGCCAGCAGAGGTGGAAACTACGAGCAGTACTTC
j_call: TRBJ2-1; d_call: -; clone_size: -; v_call: TRBV6-2/TRBV6-3; cdr3_aa: CASTPRSGPLSDEQFF; cdr3_nt: TGTGCCAGCACCCCCCGGAGCGGTCCCCTGTCGGATGAGCAGTTCTTC
j_call: TRBJ1-1; d_call: -; clone_size: -; v_call: TRBV19; cdr3_aa: CASGVVWGQAEAFF; cdr3_nt: TGTGCCAGTGGGGTTGTATGGGGGCAAGCTGAAGCTTTCTTT
j_call: TRBJ1-1; d_call: TRBD1; clone_size: many; v_call: TRBV20-1; cdr3_aa: CSARAGGSTEAFF; cdr3_nt: TGCAGTGCTAGGGCAGGGGGATCGACTGAAGCTTTCTTT
j_call: TRBJ2-5; d_call: -; clone_size: few; v_call: TRBV30; cdr3_aa: CAWSVGGIETQYF; cdr3_nt: TGTGCCTGGAGTGTAGGGGGGATAGAGACCCAGTACTTC
j_call: TRBJ2-7; d_call: -; clone_size: many; v_call: TRBV12-3/TRBV12-4; cdr3_aa: CASSFGGARSYEQYF; cdr3_nt: TGTGCCAGCAGTTTTGGGGGCGCACGTTCCTACGAGCAGTACTTC
j_call: TRBJ1-1; d_call: TRBD1; clone_size: -; v_call: TRBV29-1; cdr3_aa: CSVLDRENTEAFF; cdr3_nt: TGCAGCGTGTTGGACAGGGAAAACACTGAAGCTTTCTTT
j_call: TRBJ2-3; d_call: -; clone_size: many; v_call: TRBV5-4; cdr3_aa: CASSPGGLDTQYF; cdr3_nt: TGTGCCAGCAGCCCCGGGGGCTTAGATACGCAGTATTTT
j_call: TRBJ2-1; d_call: -; clone_size: many; v_call: TRBV5-1; cdr3_aa: CASSLPLGEYNEQFF; cdr3_nt: TGCGCCAGCAGCTTGCCCCTCGGGGAGTACAATGAGCAGTTCTTC
j_call: TRBJ2-3; d_call: -; clone_size: many; v_call: TRBV18; cdr3_aa: CASYENRGSTDTQYF; cdr3_nt: TGTGCCAGTTACGAGAATAGAGGAAGCACAGATACGCAGTATTTT
j_call: TRBJ2-3; d_call: TRBD1; clone_size: many; v_call: TRBV27; cdr3_aa: CASSLRRGRTDTQYF; cdr3_nt: TGTGCCAGCAGTTTACGCAGGGGGCGCACAGATACGCAGTATTTT
j_call: TRBJ1-1; d_call: -; clone_size: few; v_call: TRBV6-6; cdr3_aa: CASGQVTEAFF; cdr3_nt: TGTGCCAGCGGACAAGTCACTGAAGCTTTCTTT
j_call: TRBJ2-7; d_call: -; clone_size: -; v_call: TRBV7-2; cdr3_aa: CASRGASSYEQYF; cdr3_nt: TGTGCCAGCAGGGGTGCGAGCTCCTACGAGCAGTACTTC
j_call: TRBJ1-1; d_call: -; clone_size: many; v_call: TRBV7-3; cdr3_aa: CASSFTRSTEAFF; cdr3_nt: TGTGCCAGCAGCTTTACTCGGAGCACTGAAGCTTTCTTT
j_call: TRBJ1-1; d_call: -; clone_size: many; v_call: TRBV28; cdr3_aa: CASRESRVNTEAFF; cdr3_nt: TGTGCCAGCAGGGAGAGTCGGGTGAACACTGAAGCTTTCTTT
j_call: TRBJ1-3; d_call: -; clone_size: many; v_call: TRBV4-2; cdr3_aa: CASSQVVGNTIYF; cdr3_nt: TGTGCCAGCAGCCAAGTCGTAGGAAACACCATATATTTT
j_call: TRBJ1-2; d_call: -; clone_size: -; v_call: TRBV6-5; cdr3_aa: CASSGLMGNKGYGYTF; cdr3_nt: TGTGCCAGCAGTGGCCTCATGGGTAACAAGGGCTATGGCTACACCTTC